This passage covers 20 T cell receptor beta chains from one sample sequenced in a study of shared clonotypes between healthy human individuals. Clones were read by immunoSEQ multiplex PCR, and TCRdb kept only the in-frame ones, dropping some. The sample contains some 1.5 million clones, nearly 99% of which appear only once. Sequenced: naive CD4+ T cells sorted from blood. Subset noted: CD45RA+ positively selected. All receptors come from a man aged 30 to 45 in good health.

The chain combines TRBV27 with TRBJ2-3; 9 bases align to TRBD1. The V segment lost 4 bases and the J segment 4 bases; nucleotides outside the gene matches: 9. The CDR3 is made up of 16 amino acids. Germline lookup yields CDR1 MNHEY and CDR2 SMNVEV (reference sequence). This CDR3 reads CASSSSGTGWADTQYF. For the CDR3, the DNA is TGTGCCAGCAGTTCCTCCGGGACAGGGTGGGCAGATACGCAGTATTTT.

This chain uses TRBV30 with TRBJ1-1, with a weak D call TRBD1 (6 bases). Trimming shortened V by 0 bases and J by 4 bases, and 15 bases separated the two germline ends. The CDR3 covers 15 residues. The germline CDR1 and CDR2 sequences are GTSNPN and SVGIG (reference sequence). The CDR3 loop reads CAWSVGGRSFTEAFF. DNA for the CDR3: TGTGCCTGGAGTGTGGGGGGGCGGTCGTTCACTGAAGCTTTCTTT. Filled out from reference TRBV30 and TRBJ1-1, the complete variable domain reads SQTIHQWPATLVQPVGSPLSLECTVEGTSNPNLYWYRQAAGRGLQLLFYSVGIGQISSEVPQNLSASRPQDRQFILSSKKLLLSDSGFYLCAWSVGGRSFTEAFFGQGTRLTVV.

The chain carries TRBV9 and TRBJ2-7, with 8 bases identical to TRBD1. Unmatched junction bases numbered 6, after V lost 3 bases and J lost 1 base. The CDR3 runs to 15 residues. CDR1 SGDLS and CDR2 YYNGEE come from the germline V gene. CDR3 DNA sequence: TGTGCCAGCAGCGGACGACAGGGGCAGTCCTACGAGCAGTACTTC. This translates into CASSGRQGQSYEQYF. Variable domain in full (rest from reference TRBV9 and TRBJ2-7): DSGVTQTPKHLITATGQRVTLRCSPRSGDLSVYWYQQSLDQGLQFLIQYYNGEERAKGNILERFSAQQFPDLHSELNLSSLELGDSALYFCASSGRQGQSYEQYFGPGTRLTVT.

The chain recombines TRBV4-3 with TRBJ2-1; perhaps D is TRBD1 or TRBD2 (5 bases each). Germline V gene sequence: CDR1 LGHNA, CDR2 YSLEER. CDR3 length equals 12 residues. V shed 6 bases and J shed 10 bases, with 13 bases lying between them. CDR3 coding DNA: TGCGCCAGCAGTCGGGGACGGGGCGAGCAGTTCTTC. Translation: CASSRGRGEQFF.

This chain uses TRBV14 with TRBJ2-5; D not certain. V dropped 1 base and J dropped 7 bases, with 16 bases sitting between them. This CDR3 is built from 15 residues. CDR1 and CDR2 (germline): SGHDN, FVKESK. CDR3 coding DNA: TGTGCCAGCAGCCAAGCGGCCCCGCGGTATCGGACCCAGTACTTC. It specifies CASSQAAPRYRTQYF.

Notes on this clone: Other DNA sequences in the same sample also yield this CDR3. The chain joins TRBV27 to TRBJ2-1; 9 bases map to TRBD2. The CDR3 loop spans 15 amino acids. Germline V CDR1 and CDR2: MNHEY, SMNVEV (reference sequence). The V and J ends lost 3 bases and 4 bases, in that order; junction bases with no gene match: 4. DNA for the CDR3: TGTGCCAGCAGTTTCGGACTAGCGTCATACAATGAGCAGTTCTTC. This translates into CASSFGLASYNEQFF.

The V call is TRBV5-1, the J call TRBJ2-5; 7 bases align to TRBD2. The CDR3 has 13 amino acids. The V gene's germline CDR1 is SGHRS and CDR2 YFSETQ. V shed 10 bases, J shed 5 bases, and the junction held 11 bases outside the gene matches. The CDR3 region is CAATRSGMETQYF. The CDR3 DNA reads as TGCGCCGCGACCAGGAGCGGGATGGAGACCCAGTACTTC.

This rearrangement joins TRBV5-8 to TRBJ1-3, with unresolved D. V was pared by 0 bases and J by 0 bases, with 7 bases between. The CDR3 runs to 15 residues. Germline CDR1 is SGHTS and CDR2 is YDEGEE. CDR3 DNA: TGTGCCAGCAGCTTGGCCTTGAACTCTGGAAACACCATATATTTT. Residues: CASSLALNSGNTIYF. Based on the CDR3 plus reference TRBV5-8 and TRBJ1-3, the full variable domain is EAGVTQSPTHLIKTRGQQATLRCSPISGHTSVYWYQQALGLGLQFLLWYDEGEERNRGNFPPRFSGRQFPNYSSELNVNALELEDSALYLCASSLALNSGNTIYFGEGSWLTVV.

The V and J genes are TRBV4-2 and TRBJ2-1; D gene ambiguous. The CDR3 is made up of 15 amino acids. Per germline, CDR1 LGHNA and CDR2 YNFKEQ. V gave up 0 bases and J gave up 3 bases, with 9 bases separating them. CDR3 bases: TGTGCCAGCAGCCAAGATTTCCTAGACTACAATGAGCAGTTCTTC. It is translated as CASSQDFLDYNEQFF.

The CDR3 reads CASSFGGAGRANVLTF. Here the CDR3 DNA reads TGTGCCAGCAGCTTCGGAGGGGCGGGCCGGGCCAACGTCCTGACTTTC. The chain is built from TRBV5-6 and TRBJ2-6, with D tentatively TRBD2 (6 bases). Trimming took 2 bases from V and 5 from J, leaving 14 bases between them. CDR1 is SGHDT, CDR2 YYEEEE, per germline. The CDR3 contains 16 residues.

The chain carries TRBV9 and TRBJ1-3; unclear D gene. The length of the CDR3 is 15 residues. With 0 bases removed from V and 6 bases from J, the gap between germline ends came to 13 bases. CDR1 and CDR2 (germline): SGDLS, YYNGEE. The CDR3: CASSVEVSLENTIYF. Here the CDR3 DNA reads TGTGCCAGCAGCGTAGAGGTATCTCTGGAAAACACCATATATTTT.

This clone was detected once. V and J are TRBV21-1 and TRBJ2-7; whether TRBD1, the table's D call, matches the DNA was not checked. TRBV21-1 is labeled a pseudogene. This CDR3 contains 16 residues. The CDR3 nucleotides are TGTGCCAGCATTCCCCTCAGGGCAAAAATCACCTACGAGCAGTACTTC. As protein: CASIPLRAKITYEQYF.

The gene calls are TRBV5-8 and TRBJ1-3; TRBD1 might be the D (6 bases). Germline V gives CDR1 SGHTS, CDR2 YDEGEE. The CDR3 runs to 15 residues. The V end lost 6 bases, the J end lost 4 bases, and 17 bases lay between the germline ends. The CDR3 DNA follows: TGTGCCAGCACCTTTGGGACATTTATGGGAAACACCATATATTTT. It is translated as CASTFGTFMGNTIYF. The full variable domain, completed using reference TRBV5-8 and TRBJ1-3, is EAGVTQSPTHLIKTRGQQATLRCSPISGHTSVYWYQQALGLGLQFLLWYDEGEERNRGNFPPRFSGRQFPNYSSELNVNALELEDSALYLCASTFGTFMGNTIYFGEGSWLTVV.

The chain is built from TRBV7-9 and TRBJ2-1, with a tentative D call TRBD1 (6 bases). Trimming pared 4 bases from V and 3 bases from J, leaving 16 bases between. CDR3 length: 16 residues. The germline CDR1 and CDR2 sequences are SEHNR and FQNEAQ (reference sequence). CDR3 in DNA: TGTGCCAGCAGCTCCCGAGGGACACCTCTCTACAATGAGCAGTTCTTC. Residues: CASSSRGTPLYNEQFF.

The CDR3 spells CASSLFHGREQFF. CDR3 sequence (DNA): TGTGCCAGCAGCTTATTTCACGGGAGGGAGCAGTTCTTC. This chain joins TRBV7-6 and TRBJ2-1; 7 bases fit TRBD2. Germline-derived CDR1 and CDR2 are SGHVS and FNYEAQ. The CDR3 loop spans 13 amino acids. The trim removed 2 bases at V and 10 bases at J, leaving 5 bases unmatched.

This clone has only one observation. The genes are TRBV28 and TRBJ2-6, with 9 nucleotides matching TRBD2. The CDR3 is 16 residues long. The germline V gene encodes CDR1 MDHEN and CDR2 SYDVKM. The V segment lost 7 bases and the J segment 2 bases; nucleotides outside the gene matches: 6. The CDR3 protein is CASNLAGPTGANVLTF. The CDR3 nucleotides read TGTGCCAGCAATCTAGCGGGACCCACTGGGGCCAACGTCCTGACTTTC.

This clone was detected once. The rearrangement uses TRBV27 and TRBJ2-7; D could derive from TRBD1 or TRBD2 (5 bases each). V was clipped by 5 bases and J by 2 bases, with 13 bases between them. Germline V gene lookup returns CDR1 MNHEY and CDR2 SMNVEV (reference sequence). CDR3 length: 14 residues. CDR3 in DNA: TGTGCCAGCAGTACTAGACCGGGGCCCTACGAGCAGTACTTC. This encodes CASSTRPGPYEQYF.

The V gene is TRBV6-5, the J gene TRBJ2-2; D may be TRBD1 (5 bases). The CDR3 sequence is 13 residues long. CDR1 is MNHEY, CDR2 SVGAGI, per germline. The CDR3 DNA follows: TGTGGCGTCACAGGAACGAACACCGGGGAGCTGTTTTTT. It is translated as CGVTGTNTGELFF.

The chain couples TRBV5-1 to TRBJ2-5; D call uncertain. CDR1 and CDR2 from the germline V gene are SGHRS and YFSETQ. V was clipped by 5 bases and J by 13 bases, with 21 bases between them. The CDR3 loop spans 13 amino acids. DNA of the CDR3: TGCGCCAGCAGGGAAGAAACGGGCCCCCGGGCGTACTTC. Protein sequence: CASREETGPRAYF.

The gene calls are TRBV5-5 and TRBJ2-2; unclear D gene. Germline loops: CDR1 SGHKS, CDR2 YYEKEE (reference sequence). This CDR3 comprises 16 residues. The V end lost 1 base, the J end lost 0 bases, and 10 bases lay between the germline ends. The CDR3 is CASSLRSYPNTGELFF. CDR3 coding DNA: TGTGCCAGCAGCTTGCGGAGTTATCCGAACACCGGGGAGCTGTTTTTT.